This record concerns one T cell receptor beta chain sequence. Its target is not known. TCR sequencing used cDNA made by reverse transcription of extracted RNA. Assay used: immunoSEQ multiplex PCR; TCRdb lists only in-frame clones, some missing. Of around 120,000 clones in the sample, roughly two thirds were seen once. CDR1 SGHTS and CDR2 YDEGEE come from the germline V gene. This CDR3 has 11 amino acids. V was pared by 4 bases and J by 6 bases, with 8 bases between. This specimen comes from a study of CD8+ T cells in alopecia areata. The study, taken as a whole, reports: Clonality exceeded that of normal scalp in lesional scalp, most notably in alopecia totalis/universalis.

Sequencing was carried out using CD4+ T cells sorted from blood. This chain links TRBV5-8 with TRBJ2-7; D unclear. The sequence came from a human donor in good health. The CDR3, as DNA: TGTGCCAGCAGCATCCGGGCCGAGCAGTACTTC. Translated: CASSIRAEQYF.